Below, 17 T cell receptor beta chains from the same sample are listed, as sequenced in a study of blood T cell repertoires in COVID-19. Clones were sequenced by immunoSEQ multiplex PCR, and TCRdb holds only the in-frame ones, with some missing. Altogether about 110,000 clones are present, 75% to 90% being singletons, with the ten largest covering about 18%. The sequenced sample was peripheral blood. Receptors were obtained from a woman aged 55-70 years with acute or convalescent COVID-19.

This rearrangement joins TRBV13 to TRBJ1-2; D is undetermined. CDR3 length equals 12 residues. Germline V gene lookup returns CDR1 PRHDT and CDR2 FYEKMQ (reference sequence). The V end lost 5 bases, the J end lost 8 bases, and 12 bases lay between the germline ends. The CDR3 loop reads CASSEGRFGYTF. The CDR3 nucleotides are TGTGCCAGCAGCGAAGGGAGATTCGGCTACACCTTC. Drawing the rest from reference TRBV13 and TRBJ1-2, the complete variable domain is AAGVIQSPRHLIKEKRETATLKCYPIPRHDTVYWYQQGPGQDPQFLISFYEKMQSDKGSIPDRFSAQQFSDYHSELNMSSLELGDSALYFCASSEGRFGYTFGSGTRLTVV.

This chain links TRBV5-1 with TRBJ2-1, with 8 bases that match TRBD1. Trimming at V came to 4 bases and at J to 15 bases, leaving 12 bases not matched to a gene. The V gene's germline CDR1 is SGHRS and CDR2 YFSETQ. This CDR3 has 13 amino acids. CDR3 amino acids: CASSGSGQVPWFF. CDR3 nucleotides: TGCGCCAGCAGCGGATCGGGACAGGTCCCGTGGTTCTTC.

This chain links TRBV9 with TRBJ2-1, with D perhaps matching TRBD2 (5 bases). Germline CDR1 is SGDLS and CDR2 is YYNGEE. The CDR3 sequence is 14 residues long. V shed 0 bases and J shed 8 bases, with 12 bases lying between them. The CDR3 region has the DNA TGTGCCAGCAGCGTAGTGGCTAGCAGCGATGAGCAGTTCTTC. Translation gives CASSVVASSDEQFF.

V usage is TRBV28 and J usage is TRBJ2-5; possibly TRBD2 for D (6 bases). Per the germline V gene, CDR1 is MDHEN and CDR2 is SYDVKM. This CDR3 is 13 amino acids long. V was shortened by 6 bases and J by 2 bases, with 10 bases between the two germline ends. The CDR3 loop reads CASSLGLQETQYF. The CDR3 nucleotides are TGTGCCAGCAGCCTGGGACTTCAAGAGACCCAGTACTTC.

The table lists this clone with a count of one. The chain couples TRBV3-1 (or the pseudogene TRBV3-2) to TRBJ1-1; D remains unclear. The CDR3 has 15 residues. The V gene's germline CDR1 is LGHDT and CDR2 YNNKEL (reference sequence). V shed 1 base and J shed 3 bases, with 12 bases lying between them. The CDR3 spells CASSQVPGTDTEAFF. The DNA of the CDR3 is TGTGCCAGCAGCCAAGTTCCAGGAACGGACACTGAAGCTTTCTTT.

This clone was observed many times. The chain recombines TRBV14 with TRBJ1-1; D is possibly TRBD1 (6 bases). The V and J ends lost 4 bases and 6 bases respectively, with 18 bases between them. CDR3 length: 15 amino acids. The V gene's germline CDR1 is SGHDN and CDR2 FVKESK. The CDR3 DNA reads TGTGCCAGCAGCCCGCTTCAGGGTAAGGGGGCTGAAGCTTTCTTT. Protein sequence: CASSPLQGKGAEAFF.

This rearrangement joins TRBV6-5 to TRBJ1-2; 9 bases fit TRBD1. The CDR3 runs 13 residues. CDR1 MNHEY and CDR2 SVGAGI come from the germline V gene. With V trimmed by 8 bases and J by 2 bases, 3 bases remained unmatched. In DNA, the CDR3 is TGTGCCAGCCACAGGGGGCTAAACTATGGCTACACCTTC. Its translation is CASHRGLNYGYTF.

The chain has TRBV7-2 and TRBJ2-7, with TRBD2 identical over 8 bases. Losses at the gene ends were 4 bases for V and 3 bases for J; bases not matched to a gene: 2. From germline, CDR1 is SGHTA and CDR2 FQGNSA. CDR3 size: 13 residues. The CDR3 spells CASSSRGGYEQYF. The CDR3 coding sequence is TGTGCCAGCAGCTCTCGGGGGGGCTACGAGCAGTACTTC.

The chain uses TRBV11-1 and TRBJ2-1; TRBD1 might be the D (6 bases). The CDR3 loop spans 14 amino acids. Looked up from germline, CDR1 is SGHAT and CDR2 is FQDESV (reference sequence). V was cut by 5 bases and J by 1 base, with 9 bases left in between. CDR3 sequence (DNA): TGTGCCAGCAGCCCTACAGGGTCCTACAATGAGCAGTTCTTC. Translation: CASSPTGSYNEQFF.

This clone was detected a few times. The chain carries TRBV2 and TRBJ1-1, with D perhaps matching TRBD1 (5 bases). The CDR3 is 14 residues long. Looked up from germline, CDR1 is SNHLY and CDR2 is FYNNEI. Deletions cut 7 bases from V and 1 base from J, with 13 bases between. The CDR3: CASTLMGGNTEAFF. The CDR3 DNA reads TGTGCCAGCACCCTAATGGGGGGGAACACTGAAGCTTTCTTT.

The chain recombines TRBV24-1 with TRBJ2-1, with D possibly matching TRBD1 (7 bases). From germline, CDR1 is KGHDR and CDR2 SFDVKD. Trimming took 6 bases from V and 0 from J, leaving 11 bases between them. The CDR3 runs 15 residues. The CDR3 sequence is CATSRRDSSYNEQFF. The CDR3, as DNA: TGTGCCACCAGTAGGCGGGACAGCTCCTACAATGAGCAGTTCTTC.

The rearrangement joins TRBV20-1 to TRBJ2-5; no reliable D call. Trimming cost V 3 bases and J 3 bases, with 5 bases left between them. Looked up from germline, CDR1 is DFQATT and CDR2 is SNEGSKA (reference sequence). The CDR3 length is 11 residues. The CDR3 here is CSASPEETQYF. CDR3 bases: TGCAGTGCTAGCCCCGAAGAGACCCAGTACTTC.

The gene calls are TRBV19 and TRBJ1-1; 8 positions agree with TRBD1. Germline V gives CDR1 LNHDA, CDR2 SQIVND (reference sequence). With 7 bases clipped from V and 0 bases from J, the junction kept 7 bases outside the gene matches. The CDR3 is 15 residues long. This CDR3 is CASNRGDLMNTEAFF. The CDR3 DNA sequence: TGTGCCAGTAACAGGGGGGATTTGATGAACACTGAAGCTTTCTTT.

This clone was seen repeatedly, ten times or more. The chain joins TRBV7-9 to TRBJ1-2; TRBD1 is a possible D gene (5 bases). V gave up 1 base and J gave up 8 bases, with 11 bases separating them. The CDR3 is 13 amino acids. The germline V gene encodes CDR1 SEHNR and CDR2 FQNEAQ (reference sequence). The CDR3 nucleotides are TGTGCCAGCAGCTTAGATCCGGGGGGAGGCTACACCTTC. This translates into CASSLDPGGGYTF.

This chain connects TRBV27 to TRBJ1-2, with a weak D call TRBD1 (5 bases). The CDR3 loop spans 13 amino acids. The germline V gene has CDR1 MNHEY and CDR2 SMNVEV (reference sequence). V was pared by 3 bases and J by 6 bases, with 11 bases between. CDR3 sequence reads: CASSFRAGHGYTF. DNA of the CDR3: TGTGCCAGCAGTTTTCGGGCAGGGCATGGCTACACCTTC.

This chain connects TRBV5-1 to TRBJ1-2, with 8 positions matching TRBD1. V dropped 6 bases and J dropped 5; count of bases not matched to a gene: 12. Germline V lookup: CDR1 SGHRS, CDR2 YFSETQ. The CDR3 sequence is 15 residues long. The CDR3 DNA reads as TGCGCCAGCACCCTAACCGACAGGGGAAGATATGGCTACACCTTC. Its translation: CASTLTDRGRYGYTF.

V and J are TRBV18 and TRBJ1-4; 7 bases match TRBD1. The CDR3 spans 15 residues. Germline CDR1 reads KGHSH; CDR2 reads LQKENI. With 3 bases clipped from V and 8 bases from J, the junction kept 9 bases outside the gene matches. The CDR3 coding sequence is TGTGCCAGCTCACCGCCGGGACAGTTACGGGAAAAACTGTTTTTT. It encodes CASSPPGQLREKLFF.